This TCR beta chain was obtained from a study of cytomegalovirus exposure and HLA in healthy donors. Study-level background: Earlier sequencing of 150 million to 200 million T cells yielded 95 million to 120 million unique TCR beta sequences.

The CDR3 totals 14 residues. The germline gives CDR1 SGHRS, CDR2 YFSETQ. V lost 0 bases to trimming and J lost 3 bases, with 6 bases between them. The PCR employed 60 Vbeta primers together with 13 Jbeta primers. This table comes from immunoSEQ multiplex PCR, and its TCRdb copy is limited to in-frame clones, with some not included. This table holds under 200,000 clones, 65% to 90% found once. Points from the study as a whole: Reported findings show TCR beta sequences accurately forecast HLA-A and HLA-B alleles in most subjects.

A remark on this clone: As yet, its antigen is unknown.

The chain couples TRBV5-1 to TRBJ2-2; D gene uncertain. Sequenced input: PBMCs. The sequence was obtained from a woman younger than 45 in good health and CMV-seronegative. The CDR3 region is CASSLGSDTGELFF. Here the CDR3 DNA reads TGCGCCAGCAGCTTGGGAAGCGACACCGGGGAGCTGTTTTTT.